This entry concerns a single T cell receptor beta chain. This sample is drawn from a study of blood T cell repertoires in COVID-19. Clinical history reported by participants formed the basis on which cohorts were assigned. The CDR3 loop spans 14 amino acids. Germline lookup yields CDR1 SGHAT and CDR2 FQNNGV. The ends were cut back, 5 bases at V and 3 bases at J, with 13 bases in the middle. Libraries were prepared by immunoSEQ multiplex PCR; TCRdb keeps only in-frame clonotypes and omits some of them. The table has 400,000 or so clones, 70% to 90% seen once. Sequencing was performed on PBMCs or T cells enriched from blood (not recorded which). This clonotype was sampled from a woman in her forties with acute COVID-19. This chain links TRBV11-2 with TRBJ1-2; D remains unclear. The CDR3 sequence: CASSTGPRDYGYTF. DNA for the CDR3: TGTGCCAGCAGCACCGGGCCGAGGGACTATGGCTACACCTTC.